These 27 T cell receptor beta chains came from one sample sequenced in a study of CD8+ T cells in alopecia areata. Extraction and reverse transcription of RNA yielded cDNA as the sequencing template. Here immunoSEQ multiplex PCR was the method, and the copy in TCRdb shows in-frame clones only, minus some. The table includes about 270,000 clones, about three fifths detected once. The treatment was: oral pan-JAK inhibitor, 5-10 mg twice daily. The source material was CD4+ T cells sorted from blood, sampled at week 52, from a patient treated with tofacitinib. These receptor sequences come from a human donor with alopecia areata.

This clone has a handful of counts. The chain recombines TRBV7-2 with TRBJ2-7; no clear D gene. The germline V gene has CDR1 SGHTA and CDR2 FQGNSA. The CDR3 spans 15 residues. The V gene lost 0 bases and the J gene lost 7 bases, with 16 bases spanning the gap. CDR3 loop: CASSLAGRTLREQYF. The CDR3 coding sequence is TGTGCCAGCAGCTTAGCAGGGCGGACCTTACGAGAGCAGTACTTC.

J is TRBJ2-7 and V is TRBV2; no firm D call. V lost 4 bases and J lost 1, with 11 bases in between. This CDR3 has 14 residues. Germline V gene sequence: CDR1 SNHLY, CDR2 FYNNEI. This CDR3 reads CASSAVKGSYEQYF. CDR3 DNA sequence: TGTGCCAGCAGTGCCGTAAAGGGATCCTACGAGCAGTACTTC. The whole variable domain, remainder taken from reference TRBV2 and TRBJ2-7, is EPEVTQTPSHQVTQMGQEVILRCVPISNHLYFYWYRQILGQKVEFLVSFYNNEISEKSEIFDDQFSVERPDGSNFTLKIRSTKLEDSAMYFCASSAVKGSYEQYFGPGTRLTVT.

The V and J genes are TRBV4-2 and TRBJ2-5; 9 bases align to TRBD1. Germline V gene sequence: CDR1 LGHNA, CDR2 YNFKEQ. This CDR3 has 16 amino acids. With V trimmed by 4 bases and J by 5 bases, 11 bases remained unmatched. This chain's CDR3 is CASSPLGDRVMETQYF. In nucleotides, the CDR3 is TGTGCCAGCAGCCCCCTGGGGGACAGGGTAATGGAGACCCAGTACTTC.

The CDR3 sequence is CASSPSRNYGYTF. CDR3 bases: TGTGCCAGCAGCCCCAGTCGGAACTATGGCTACACCTTC. V is TRBV6-6 and J is TRBJ1-2, with unresolved D. The CDR3 runs 13 residues. CDR1 is MNHNY, CDR2 SVGAGI, per germline (reference sequence). The ends were cut back, 6 bases at V and 2 bases at J, with 10 bases in the middle.

The chain's CDR3 is CAWTPARLNEKLFF. The CDR3 coding sequence is TGTGCCTGGACCCCGGCGAGACTTAATGAAAAACTGTTTTTT. This chain joins TRBV30 and TRBJ1-4, with no clear D. The CDR3 consists of 14 residues. With 4 bases removed from V and 4 bases from J, the gap between germline ends came to 13 bases. The germline gives CDR1 GTSNPN, CDR2 SVGIG (reference sequence).

The rearrangement uses TRBV7-2 and TRBJ2-7; the D is unclear. Germline CDR1 is SGHTA and CDR2 is FQGNSA. V was trimmed by 1 base and J by 0 bases, leaving 10 bases between them. The CDR3 length is 15 residues. As DNA, the CDR3 is TGTGCCAGCAGCTTAGTGGGCAGTCACTCCTACGAGCAGTACTTC. Translated: CASSLVGSHSYEQYF.

V is TRBV4-1 and J is TRBJ2-7, with D possibly being TRBD1 (5 bases). The CDR3 is 14 amino acids. Germline CDR1 reads MGHRA; CDR2 reads YSYEKL. V lost 2 bases, J lost 2 bases, and 10 bases lay in between. DNA of the CDR3: TGCGCCAGCAGCCAACCGACAGCGACCTACGAGCAGTACTTC. Amino acid sequence: CASSQPTATYEQYF.

This clone occurred once. The genes are TRBV5-4 and TRBJ1-6, with TRBD1 matching over 7 bases. V shed 4 bases, J shed 7 bases, and the junction held 8 bases outside the gene matches. This CDR3 is 15 amino acids long. Germline CDR1 reads SGHNT; CDR2 reads YYREEE (reference sequence). The CDR3 spells CASSVRGGGNSPLHF. The CDR3 nucleotides are TGTGCCAGCAGCGTCAGGGGGGGTGGAAATTCACCCCTCCACTTT. The full variable domain, its missing parts supplied by reference TRBV5-4 and TRBJ1-6, is ETGVTQSPTHLIKTRGQQVTLRCSSQSGHNTVSWYQQALGQGPQFIFQYYREEENGRGNFPPRFSGLQFPNYSSELNVNALELDDSALYLCASSVRGGGNSPLHFGNGTRLTVT.

The rearrangement uses TRBV29-1 and TRBJ1-1; D is unresolved. Germline CDR1 reads SQVTM; CDR2 reads ANQGSEA. V lost 3 bases and J 7 bases, leaving 9 bases between the germline ends. This CDR3 has 11 amino acids. CDR3 nucleotides: TGCAGCGTTGATGAGGGTGATGAAGCTTTCTTT. As protein: CSVDEGDEAFF.

CDR3 nucleotides: TGTGCCAGCAGCCAAACCCGGGGGCAGCCCCAGCATTTT. Translation gives CASSQTRGQPQHF. The chain is built from TRBV11-2 and TRBJ1-5, with D perhaps matching TRBD1 (5 bases). CDR3 length: 13 residues. V was trimmed by 5 bases and J by 7 bases, leaving 12 bases between them. The germline V gene encodes CDR1 SGHAT and CDR2 FQNNGV. Full variable domain (missing parts from reference TRBV11-2 and TRBJ1-5): EAGVAQSPRYKIIEKRQSVAFWCNPISGHATLYWYQQILGQGPKLLIQFQNNGVVDDSQLPKDRFSAERLKGVDSTLKIQPAKLEDSAVYLCASSQTRGQPQHFGDGTRLSIL.

V is TRBV9 and J is TRBJ2-3; D might be TRBD2 (7 bases). Germline loops: CDR1 SGDLS, CDR2 YYNGEE. The V and J ends lost 8 bases and 5 bases respectively, with 24 bases between them. The CDR3 is 16 amino acids. The CDR3 nucleotides are TGTGCCAGTGGGATTGGTAACGGGGGGCCCTTAGATACGCAGTATTTT. Translating it yields CASGIGNGGPLDTQYF.

This clone was picked up a small number of times. The rearrangement joins TRBV19 to TRBJ2-1; TRBD2 agrees at 15 bases. Unmatched junction bases numbered 7, after V lost 10 bases and J lost 12 bases. This CDR3 has 13 amino acids. Germline assignment: CDR1 LNHDA and CDR2 SQIVND (reference sequence). CDR3 sequence reads: CATGLAGGLGQFF. The CDR3 DNA reads as TGTGCCACGGGACTAGCGGGGGGCCTCGGGCAGTTCTTC.

This chain connects TRBV6-6 to TRBJ1-6; no clear D. The CDR3 is 13 residues long. Trimming removed 2 bases at V and 7 bases at J, with 6 bases between. Looked up from germline, CDR1 is MNHNY and CDR2 is SVGAGI (reference sequence). The CDR3 loop is CASSYRENSPLHF. DNA for the CDR3: TGTGCCAGCAGTTACCGGGAAAATTCACCCCTCCACTTT.

This clone was detected a few times. The gene calls are TRBV5-1 and TRBJ2-7; D may correspond to TRBD1 or TRBD2 (6 bases each). The CDR3 is 14 amino acids. The V gene lost 6 bases and the J gene lost 6 bases, with 19 bases spanning the gap. Germline-derived CDR1 and CDR2 are SGHRS and YFSETQ. CDR3: CASKPWTGASEQYF. The CDR3 DNA sequence: TGCGCCAGCAAGCCCTGGACGGGGGCCTCCGAGCAGTACTTC.

This sequence joins TRBV27 and TRBJ1-2; 10 bases fit TRBD1. The length of the CDR3 is 14 residues. Germline values: CDR1 MNHEY, CDR2 SMNVEV (reference sequence). The V segment lost 3 bases and the J segment 7 bases; nucleotides outside the gene matches: 5. The CDR3 sequence: CASSLRTGGFGYTF. CDR3 nucleotide sequence: TGTGCCAGCAGTTTGAGGACAGGGGGATTTGGCTACACCTTC.

This clone occurred a few times. V gene TRBV15 combines with J gene TRBJ1-4, with TRBD1 matching 7 bases. With 1 base clipped from V and 4 bases from J, the junction kept 12 bases outside the gene matches. Germline-derived CDR1 and CDR2 are LNHNV and YYDKDF (reference sequence). CDR3 length: 18 amino acids. CDR3 protein: CATSRGAPGGGINEKLFF. The CDR3 DNA reads TGTGCCACCAGCAGAGGGGCTCCGGGAGGGGGCATTAATGAAAAACTGTTTTTT. The full variable domain, its missing parts supplied by reference TRBV15 and TRBJ1-4, is DAMVIQNPRYQVTQFGKPVTLSCSQTLNHNVMYWYQQKSSQAPKLLFHYYDKDFNNEADTPDNFQSRRPNTSFCFLDIRSPGLGDTAMYLCATSRGAPGGGINEKLFFGSGTQLSVL.

The V call is TRBV6-5, the J call TRBJ1-2; D ambiguous. V gave up 0 bases and J gave up 7 bases, with 12 bases separating them. Germline assignment: CDR1 MNHEY and CDR2 SVGAGI. This CDR3 contains 14 residues. The CDR3: CASSYSNFYAGYTF. The CDR3 DNA is TGTGCCAGCAGTTACTCGAACTTCTACGCTGGCTACACCTTC.

V gene TRBV29-1 combines with J gene TRBJ1-1; possibly TRBD1 for D (5 bases). V was cut by 5 bases and J by 2 bases, with 15 bases left in between. This CDR3 comprises 14 residues. From germline, CDR1 is SQVTM and CDR2 ANQGSEA. The DNA of the CDR3 is TGCAGCGTTAAGTTGGCAGGGCGAAACACTGAAGCTTTCTTT. Its protein is CSVKLAGRNTEAFF.

This chain joins TRBV7-3 and TRBJ2-3, with D possibly TRBD2 on 6 matching bases. The V gene's germline CDR1 is SGHTA and CDR2 FQGTGA. CDR3 length: 16 amino acids. The V end was cut by 3 bases, the J end by 0 bases, with 13 bases between. CDR3 in DNA: TGTGCCAGCAGCTTGCTTGGGGGGTCTAGCACAGATACGCAGTATTTT. Protein product: CASSLLGGSSTDTQYF.

The chain links TRBV27 to TRBJ1-6, with 7 bases identical to TRBD1. V gave up 11 bases and J gave up 5 bases; unmatched junction bases: 9. The CDR3 consists of 14 residues. Germline V gives CDR1 MNHEY, CDR2 SMNVEV (reference sequence). The CDR3 loop reads CASPSGTDNSPLHF. For the CDR3, the DNA is TGTGCCTCCCCCTCCGGGACAGATAATTCACCCCTCCACTTT.

This clone was found a few times. The V and J genes are TRBV16 and TRBJ1-2, with D possibly TRBD1 on 5 matching bases. V gave up 4 bases and J gave up 5 bases, with 14 bases separating them. Germline V gene data show CDR1 as KGHSY and CDR2 as FQNENV. The CDR3 extends over 14 amino acids. In nucleotides, the CDR3 is TGTGCCAGCAGCCCCTCCTATGGGGGGTATGGCTACACCTTC. Its translation is CASSPSYGGYGYTF.

Notes on this clone: This same CDR3 is encoded by further DNA sequences in the sample. This rearrangement joins TRBV5-6 to TRBJ2-7; D call uncertain. This CDR3 has 13 amino acids. The germline V and J ends were trimmed by 2 bases and 3 bases, with 9 bases remaining between them. The germline CDR1 and CDR2 sequences are SGHDT and YYEEEE. The CDR3 DNA follows: TGTGCCAGCAGCTTAGGTACAGTCTACGAGCAGTACTTC. Translating it yields CASSLGTVYEQYF.

The chain couples TRBV30 to TRBJ2-4; 8 positions agree with TRBD2. V was pared by 4 bases and J by 8 bases, with 13 bases of the junction left unmatched. The germline V gene encodes CDR1 GTSNPN and CDR2 SVGIG (reference sequence). The length of the CDR3 is 15 residues. The CDR3 DNA reads as TGTGCCTGGACCCCACAACGGGGGGGCGTCGACATTCAGTACTTC. It encodes CAWTPQRGGVDIQYF.

The CDR3 region has the DNA TGTGCCACCAGCAGAGATCGGGAGAGCTCCTACAATGAGCAGTTCTTC. Translation: CATSRDRESSYNEQFF. This chain joins TRBV15 and TRBJ2-1, with D possibly being TRBD2 (6 bases). CDR1 is LNHNV and CDR2 is YYDKDF in the germline V gene (reference sequence). The CDR3 totals 16 residues. V lost 0 bases to trimming and J lost 0 bases, with 9 bases between them.

The chain links TRBV7-3 to TRBJ2-5; D might be TRBD1 (5 bases). The CDR3 runs to 13 residues. V lost 5 bases to trimming and J lost 0 bases, with 7 bases between them. Germline V gene data show CDR1 as SGHTA and CDR2 as FQGTGA. This CDR3 reads CASSPGYQETQYF. CDR3 coding DNA: TGTGCCAGCAGCCCAGGGTACCAAGAGACCCAGTACTTC.

The chain couples TRBV9 to TRBJ1-5; D unresolved. This CDR3 is 15 amino acids long. V lost 3 bases to trimming and J lost 1 base, with 11 bases between them. Germline V lookup: CDR1 SGDLS, CDR2 YYNGEE. CDR3 nucleotide sequence: TGTGCCAGCAGCGGTGGGGTCCTGAGCAATCAGCCCCAGCATTTT. Amino acid sequence: CASSGGVLSNQPQHF. Complete variable domain (other parts from reference TRBV9 and TRBJ1-5): DSGVTQTPKHLITATGQRVTLRCSPRSGDLSVYWYQQSLDQGLQFLIQYYNGEERAKGNILERFSAQQFPDLHSELNLSSLELGDSALYFCASSGGVLSNQPQHFGDGTRLSIL.

The rearrangement links TRBV30 to TRBJ1-2; no clear D. CDR1 and CDR2 from the germline V gene are GTSNPN and SVGIG (reference sequence). V was pared by 5 bases and J by 4 bases, with 14 bases between. This CDR3 region has 13 residues. CDR3 nucleotides: TGTGCCTGGGCCCTTTTGAGTTCCTATGGCTACACCTTC. Translating it yields CAWALLSSYGYTF. Supplemented by reference TRBV30 and TRBJ1-2, the full variable domain reads SQTIHQWPATLVQPVGSPLSLECTVEGTSNPNLYWYRQAAGRGLQLLFYSVGIGQISSEVPQNLSASRPQDRQFILSSKKLLLSDSGFYLCAWALLSSYGYTFGSGTRLTVV.